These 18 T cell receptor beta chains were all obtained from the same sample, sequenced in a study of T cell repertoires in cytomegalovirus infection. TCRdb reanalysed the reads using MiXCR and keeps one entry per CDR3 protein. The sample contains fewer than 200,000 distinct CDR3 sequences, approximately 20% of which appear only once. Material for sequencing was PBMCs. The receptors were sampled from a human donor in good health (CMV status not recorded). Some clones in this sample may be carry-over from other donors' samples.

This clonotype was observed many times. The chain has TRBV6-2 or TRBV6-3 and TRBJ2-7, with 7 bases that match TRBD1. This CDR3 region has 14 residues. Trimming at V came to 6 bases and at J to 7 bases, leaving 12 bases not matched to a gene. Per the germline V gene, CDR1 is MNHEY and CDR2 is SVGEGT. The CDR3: CASRQQGSGGEQYF. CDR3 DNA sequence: TGTGCCAGCAGACAACAGGGGTCTGGCGGGGAGCAGTACTTC.

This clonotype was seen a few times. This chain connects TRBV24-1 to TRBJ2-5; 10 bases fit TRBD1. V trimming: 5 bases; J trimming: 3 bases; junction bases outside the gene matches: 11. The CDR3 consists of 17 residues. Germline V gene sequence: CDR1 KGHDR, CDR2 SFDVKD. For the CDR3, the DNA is TGTGCCACCAGTGGAGGTGGGGACAGGGGTTTGAAAGAGACCCAGTACTTC. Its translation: CATSGGGDRGLKETQYF.

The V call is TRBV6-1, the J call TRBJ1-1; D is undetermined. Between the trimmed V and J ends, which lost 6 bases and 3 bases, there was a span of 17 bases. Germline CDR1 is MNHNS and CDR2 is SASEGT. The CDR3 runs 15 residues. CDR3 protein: CASSSFLGRDTEAFF. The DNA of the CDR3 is TGTGCCAGCAGCTCATTCCTAGGGAGGGACACTGAAGCTTTCTTT.

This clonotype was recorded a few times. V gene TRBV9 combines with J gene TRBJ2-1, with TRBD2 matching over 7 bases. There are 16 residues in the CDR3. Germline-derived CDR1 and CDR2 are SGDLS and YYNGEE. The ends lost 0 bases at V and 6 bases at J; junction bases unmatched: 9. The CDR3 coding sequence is TGTGCCAGCAGCGTAGAGGGGCGAAGCGGGATCAATGAGCAGTTCTTC. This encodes CASSVEGRSGINEQFF.

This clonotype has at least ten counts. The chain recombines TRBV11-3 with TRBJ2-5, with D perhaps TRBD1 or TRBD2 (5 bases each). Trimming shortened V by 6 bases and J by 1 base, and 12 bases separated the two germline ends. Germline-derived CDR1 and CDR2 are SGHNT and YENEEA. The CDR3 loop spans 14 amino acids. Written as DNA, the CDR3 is TGTGCCAGCAGGACCGGGACCGCCCAAGAGACCCAGTACTTC. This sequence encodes CASRTGTAQETQYF.

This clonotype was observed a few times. The CDR3 DNA follows: TGTGCCAGCGTACCGGGACAGGGTGCCTACGAGCAGTACTTC. This gives the protein CASVPGQGAYEQYF. The V gene is TRBV6-1, the J gene TRBJ2-7, with 9 positions matching TRBD1. Looked up from germline, CDR1 is MNHNS and CDR2 is SASEGT. Losses at the gene ends were 8 bases for V and 2 bases for J; bases not matched to a gene: 7. This CDR3 contains 14 residues.

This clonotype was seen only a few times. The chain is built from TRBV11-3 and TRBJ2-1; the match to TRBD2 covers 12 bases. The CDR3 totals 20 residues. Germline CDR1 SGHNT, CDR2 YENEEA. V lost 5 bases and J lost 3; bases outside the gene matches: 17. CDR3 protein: CASSPIGLAGGGLGYNEQFF. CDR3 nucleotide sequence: TGTGCCAGCAGCCCTATCGGGCTAGCGGGAGGGGGTCTCGGCTACAATGAGCAGTTCTTC.

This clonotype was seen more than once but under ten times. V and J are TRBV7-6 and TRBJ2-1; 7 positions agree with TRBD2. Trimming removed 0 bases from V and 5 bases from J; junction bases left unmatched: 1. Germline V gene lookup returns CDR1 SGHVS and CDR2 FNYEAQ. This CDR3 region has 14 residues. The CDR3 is CASSLAGGNNEQFF. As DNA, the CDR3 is TGTGCCAGCAGCTTAGCGGGAGGGAACAATGAGCAGTTCTTC.

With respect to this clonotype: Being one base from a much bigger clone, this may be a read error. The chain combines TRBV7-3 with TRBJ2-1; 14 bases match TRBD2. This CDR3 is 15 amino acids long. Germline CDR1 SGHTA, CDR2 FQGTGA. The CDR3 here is CASSSGTSGGDEQLF. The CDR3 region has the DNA TGTGCCAGCAGCTCCGGGACTAGCGGGGGTGATGAGCAGTTGTTC.

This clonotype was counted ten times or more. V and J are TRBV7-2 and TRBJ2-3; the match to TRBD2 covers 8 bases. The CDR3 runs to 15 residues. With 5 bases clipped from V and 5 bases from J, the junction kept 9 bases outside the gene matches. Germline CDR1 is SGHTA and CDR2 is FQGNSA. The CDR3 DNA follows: TGTGCCAGCAGCCTCTCCGGGACTAGAGGAGATACGCAGTATTTT. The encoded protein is CASSLSGTRGDTQYF.

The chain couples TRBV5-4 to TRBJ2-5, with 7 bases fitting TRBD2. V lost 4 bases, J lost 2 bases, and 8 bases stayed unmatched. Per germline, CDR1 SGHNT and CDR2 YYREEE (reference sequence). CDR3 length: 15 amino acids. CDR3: CASSRETSRQETQYF. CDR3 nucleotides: TGTGCCAGCAGCCGCGAGACTAGCAGACAAGAGACCCAGTACTTC.

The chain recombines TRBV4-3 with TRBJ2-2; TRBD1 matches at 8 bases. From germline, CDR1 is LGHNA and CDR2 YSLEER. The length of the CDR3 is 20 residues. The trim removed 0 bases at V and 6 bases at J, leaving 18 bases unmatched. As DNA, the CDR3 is TGCGCCAGCAGCCAAGATGGTGCGCAGGGGGCGAACCGATGGGCCGGGGAGCTGTTTTTT. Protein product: CASSQDGAQGANRWAGELFF.

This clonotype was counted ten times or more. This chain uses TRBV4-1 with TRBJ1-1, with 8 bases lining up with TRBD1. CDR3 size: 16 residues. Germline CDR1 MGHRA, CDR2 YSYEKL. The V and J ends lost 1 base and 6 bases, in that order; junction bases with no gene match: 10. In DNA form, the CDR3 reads TGCGCCAGCAGCCAAGTGTGGACAGGGATGTTGGCTGAAGCTTTCTTT. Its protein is CASSQVWTGMLAEAFF.

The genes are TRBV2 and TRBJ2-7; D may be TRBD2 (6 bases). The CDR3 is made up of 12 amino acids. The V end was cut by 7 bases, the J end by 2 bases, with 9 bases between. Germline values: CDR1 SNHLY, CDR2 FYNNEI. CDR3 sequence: CASTGVAYEQYF. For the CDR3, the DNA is TGTGCCAGCACGGGGGTTGCCTACGAGCAGTACTTC.

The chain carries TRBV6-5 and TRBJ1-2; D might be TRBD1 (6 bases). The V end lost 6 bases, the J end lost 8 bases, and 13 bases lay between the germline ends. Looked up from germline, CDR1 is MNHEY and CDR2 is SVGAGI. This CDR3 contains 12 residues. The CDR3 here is CASRVGAEGYTF. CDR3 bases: TGTGCCAGCAGAGTGGGGGCTGAAGGCTACACCTTC.

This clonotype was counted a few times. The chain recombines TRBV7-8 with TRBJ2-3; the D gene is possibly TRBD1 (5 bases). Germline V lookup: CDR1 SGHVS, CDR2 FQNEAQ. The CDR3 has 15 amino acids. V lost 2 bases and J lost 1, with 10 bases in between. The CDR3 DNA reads TGTGCCAGCAGCTTATCCCCAGGGCGCACAGATACGCAGTATTTT. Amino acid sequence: CASSLSPGRTDTQYF.

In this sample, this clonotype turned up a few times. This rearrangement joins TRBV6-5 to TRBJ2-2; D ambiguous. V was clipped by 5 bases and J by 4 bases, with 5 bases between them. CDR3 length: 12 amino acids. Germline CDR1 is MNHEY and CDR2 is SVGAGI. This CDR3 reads CASSTFTGELFF. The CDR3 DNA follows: TGTGCCAGCAGTACCTTCACCGGGGAGCTGTTTTTT.

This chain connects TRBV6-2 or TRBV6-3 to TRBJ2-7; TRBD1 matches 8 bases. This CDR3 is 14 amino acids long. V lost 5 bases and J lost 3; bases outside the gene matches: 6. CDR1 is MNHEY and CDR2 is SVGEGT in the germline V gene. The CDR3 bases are TGTGCCAGCAGTCCAGGGGGCTTTTACTACGAGCAGTACTTC. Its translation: CASSPGGFYYEQYF.